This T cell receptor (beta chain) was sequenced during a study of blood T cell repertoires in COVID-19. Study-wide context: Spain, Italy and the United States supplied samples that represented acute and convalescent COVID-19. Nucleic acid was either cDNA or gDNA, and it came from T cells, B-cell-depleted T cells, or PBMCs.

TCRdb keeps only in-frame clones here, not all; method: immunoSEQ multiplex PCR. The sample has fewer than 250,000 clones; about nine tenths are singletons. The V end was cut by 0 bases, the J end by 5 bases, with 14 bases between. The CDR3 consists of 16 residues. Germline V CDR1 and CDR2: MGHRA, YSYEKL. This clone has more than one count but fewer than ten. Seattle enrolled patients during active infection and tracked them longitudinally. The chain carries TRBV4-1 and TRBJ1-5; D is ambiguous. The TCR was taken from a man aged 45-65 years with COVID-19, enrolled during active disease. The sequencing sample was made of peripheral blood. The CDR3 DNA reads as TGCGCCAGCAGCCAAGACGTGAGTTTTAACCATCAGCCCCAGCATTTT. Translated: CASSQDVSFNHQPQHF.